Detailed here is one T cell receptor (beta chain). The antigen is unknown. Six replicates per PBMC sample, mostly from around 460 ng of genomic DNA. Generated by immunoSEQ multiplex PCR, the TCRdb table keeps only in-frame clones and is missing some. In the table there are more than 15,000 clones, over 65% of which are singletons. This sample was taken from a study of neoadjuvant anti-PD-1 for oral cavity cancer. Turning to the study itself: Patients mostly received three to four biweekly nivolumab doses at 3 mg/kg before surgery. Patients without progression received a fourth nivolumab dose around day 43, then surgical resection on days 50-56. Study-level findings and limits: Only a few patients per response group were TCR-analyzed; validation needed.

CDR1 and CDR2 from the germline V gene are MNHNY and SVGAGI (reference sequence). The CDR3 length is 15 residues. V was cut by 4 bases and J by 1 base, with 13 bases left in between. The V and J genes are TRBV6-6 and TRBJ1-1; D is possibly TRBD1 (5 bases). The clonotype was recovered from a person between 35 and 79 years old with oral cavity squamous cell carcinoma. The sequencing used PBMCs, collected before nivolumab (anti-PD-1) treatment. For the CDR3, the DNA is TGTGCCAGCAGTTTCCGCCGGGACCCGAACACTGAAGCTTTCTTT. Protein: CASSFRRDPNTEAFF.